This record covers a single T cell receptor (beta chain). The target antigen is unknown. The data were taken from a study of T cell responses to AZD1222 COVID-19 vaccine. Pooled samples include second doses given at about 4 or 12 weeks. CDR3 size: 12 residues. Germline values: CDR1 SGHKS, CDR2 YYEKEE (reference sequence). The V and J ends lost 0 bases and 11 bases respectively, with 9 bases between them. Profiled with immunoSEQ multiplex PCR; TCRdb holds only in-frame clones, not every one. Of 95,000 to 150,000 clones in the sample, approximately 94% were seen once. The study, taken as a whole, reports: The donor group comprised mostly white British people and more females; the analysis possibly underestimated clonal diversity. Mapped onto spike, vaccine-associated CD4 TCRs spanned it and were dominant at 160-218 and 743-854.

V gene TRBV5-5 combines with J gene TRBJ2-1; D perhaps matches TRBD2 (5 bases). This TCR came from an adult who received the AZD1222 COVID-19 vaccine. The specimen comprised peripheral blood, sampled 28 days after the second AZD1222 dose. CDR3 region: CASSLAGSKQFF. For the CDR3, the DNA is TGTGCCAGCAGCTTGGCGGGGTCAAAGCAGTTCTTC. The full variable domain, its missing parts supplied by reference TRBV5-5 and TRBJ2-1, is DAGVTQSPTHLIKTRGQQVTLRCSPISGHKSVSWYQQVLGQGPQFIFQYYEKEERGRGNFPDRFSARQFPNYSSELNVNALLLGDSALYLCASSLAGSKQFFGPGTRLTVL.